This entry features one T cell receptor (beta chain) sequence. As yet, its antigen is unknown. Its ends do not fully match the called genes, so a read error is possible. The culture ran for around 10 days before CD4+ T cells were isolated. This record belongs to a study of vaccination effects on CD4 cells after COVID-19. This CDR3 is 13 amino acids long. Per germline, CDR1 SGHRS and CDR2 YFSETQ. Profiling relied on immunoSEQ multiplex PCR, and the TCRdb table lists in-frame clones only, not all of them. The sample holds about 37,000 clones, around 79% seen once. Source: CD4+ T cells from PBMCs cultured without peptide, taken before COVID-19 vaccination. The chain carries TRBV5-1 and TRBJ1-2, with 7 bases identical to TRBD1. The receptor was derived from a human donor who received a COVID-19 vaccine. CDR3 sequence (DNA): TGCGCCAGCAGCTTGGAGAACAGGGGCCTTTCCTTCTTC. This translates into CASSLENRGLSFF.